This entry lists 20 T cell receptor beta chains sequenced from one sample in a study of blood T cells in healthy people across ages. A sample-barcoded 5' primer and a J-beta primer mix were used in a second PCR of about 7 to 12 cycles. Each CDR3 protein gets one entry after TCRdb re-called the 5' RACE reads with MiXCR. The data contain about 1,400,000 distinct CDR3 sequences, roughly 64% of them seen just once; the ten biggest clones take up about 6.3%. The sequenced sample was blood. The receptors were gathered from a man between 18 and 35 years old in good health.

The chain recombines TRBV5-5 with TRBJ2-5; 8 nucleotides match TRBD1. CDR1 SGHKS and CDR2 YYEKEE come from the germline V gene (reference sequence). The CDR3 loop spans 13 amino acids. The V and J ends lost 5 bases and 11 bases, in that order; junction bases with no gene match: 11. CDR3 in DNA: TGTGCCAGCAGAATGACAGGGGCGGTTGAGCAGTACTTC. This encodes CASRMTGAVEQYF.

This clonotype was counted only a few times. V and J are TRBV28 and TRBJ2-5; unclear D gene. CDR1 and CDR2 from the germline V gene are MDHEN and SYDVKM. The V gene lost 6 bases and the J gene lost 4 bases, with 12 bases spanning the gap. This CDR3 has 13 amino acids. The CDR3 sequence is CASRGYEVETQYF. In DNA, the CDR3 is TGTGCCAGCAGGGGCTATGAGGTAGAGACCCAGTACTTC.

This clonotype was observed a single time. The DNA for the CDR3 is TGTGCCAGCAGCTTGGCTATGGGGCCCTACGAGCAGTACTTC. It yields the protein CASSLAMGPYEQYF. The genes are TRBV11-2 and TRBJ2-7; tentative D call: TRBD1 (5 bases). The CDR3 runs to 14 residues. Germline CDR1 is SGHAT and CDR2 is FQNNGV. Between the trimmed V and J ends, which lost 3 bases and 2 bases, there was a span of 11 bases.

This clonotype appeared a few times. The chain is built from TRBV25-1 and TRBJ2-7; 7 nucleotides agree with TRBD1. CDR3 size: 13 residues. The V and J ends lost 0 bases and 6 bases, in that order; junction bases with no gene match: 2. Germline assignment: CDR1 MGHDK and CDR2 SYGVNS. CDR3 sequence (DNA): TGTGCCAGCAGTGAATACTACAGGGGCGAGCAGTACTTC. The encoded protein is CASSEYYRGEQYF.

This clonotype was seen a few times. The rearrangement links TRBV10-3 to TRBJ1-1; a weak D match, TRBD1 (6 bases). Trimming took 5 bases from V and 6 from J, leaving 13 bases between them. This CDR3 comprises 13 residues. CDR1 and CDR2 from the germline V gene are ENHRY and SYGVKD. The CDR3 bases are TGTGCCATCAGTAACGGACAGCAAGCTGAAGCTTTCTTT. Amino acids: CAISNGQQAEAFF.

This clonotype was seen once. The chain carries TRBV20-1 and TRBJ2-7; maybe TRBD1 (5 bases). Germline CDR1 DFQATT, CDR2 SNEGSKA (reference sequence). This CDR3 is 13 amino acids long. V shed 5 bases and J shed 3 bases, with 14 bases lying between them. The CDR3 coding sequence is TGCAGTGCTTCAAGGGGATCCCTCTACGAGCAGTACTTC. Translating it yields CSASRGSLYEQYF.

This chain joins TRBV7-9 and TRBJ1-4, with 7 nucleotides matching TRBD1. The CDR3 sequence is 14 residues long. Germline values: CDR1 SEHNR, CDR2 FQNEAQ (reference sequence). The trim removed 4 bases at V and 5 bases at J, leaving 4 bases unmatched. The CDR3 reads CASSSRQGNEKLFF. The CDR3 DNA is TGTGCCAGCAGCTCCCGACAGGGAAATGAAAAACTGTTTTTT.

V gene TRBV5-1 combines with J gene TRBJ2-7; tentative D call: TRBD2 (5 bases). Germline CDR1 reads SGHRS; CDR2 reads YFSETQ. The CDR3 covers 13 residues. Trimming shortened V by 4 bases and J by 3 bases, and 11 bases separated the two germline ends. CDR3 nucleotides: TGCGCCAGCAGCGGTAGAGGGATCTACGAGCAGTACTTC. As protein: CASSGRGIYEQYF.

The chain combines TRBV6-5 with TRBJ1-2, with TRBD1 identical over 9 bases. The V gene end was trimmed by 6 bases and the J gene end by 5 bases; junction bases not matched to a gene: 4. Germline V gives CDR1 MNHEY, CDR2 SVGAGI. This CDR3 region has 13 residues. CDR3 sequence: CASRNRGHYGYTF. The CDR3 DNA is TGTGCCAGCAGGAACAGGGGGCATTATGGCTACACCTTC.

CDR3 in amino acids: CASSAIGVADYGYTF. CDR3 nucleotides: TGCGCCAGCAGCGCAATTGGGGTAGCGGACTATGGCTACACCTTC. The chain employs TRBV5-1 and TRBJ1-2; D not resolved. This CDR3 contains 15 residues. The V gene's germline CDR1 is SGHRS and CDR2 YFSETQ. V dropped 4 bases and J dropped 3 bases, with 16 bases sitting between them. The full variable domain, with the rest looked up from reference TRBV5-1 and TRBJ1-2, is KAGVTQTPRYLIKTRGQQVTLSCSPISGHRSVSWYQQTPGQGLQFLFEYFSETQRNKGNFPGRFSGRQFSNSRSEMNVSTLELGDSALYLCASSAIGVADYGYTFGSGTRLTVV.

The CDR3 DNA follows: TGTGCCAGCAGTGAATATGGGCACTCGAATGAAAAACTGTTTTTT. It yields the protein CASSEYGHSNEKLFF. V gene TRBV25-1 combines with J gene TRBJ1-4; D is unclear. Germline loops: CDR1 MGHDK, CDR2 SYGVNS. V was pared by 0 bases and J by 5 bases, with 10 bases between. This CDR3 region has 15 residues. The full variable domain, with the rest looked up from reference TRBV25-1 and TRBJ1-4, is EADIYQTPRYLVIGTGKKITLECSQTMGHDKMYWYQQDPGMELHLIHYSYGVNSTEKGDLSSESTVSRIRTEHFPLTLESARPSHTSQYLCASSEYGHSNEKLFFGSGTQLSVL.

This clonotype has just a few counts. As DNA, the CDR3 is TGCGCCAGCAGCCGCGACGAGTGGACTAGCCTAGAGACCCAGTACTTC. It codes for CASSRDEWTSLETQYF. The rearrangement uses TRBV5-1 and TRBJ2-5; 8 positions agree with TRBD2. CDR1 SGHRS and CDR2 YFSETQ come from the germline V gene. Trimming removed 4 bases from V and 4 bases from J; junction bases left unmatched: 12. This CDR3 comprises 16 residues. The variable domain in full, completed from reference TRBV5-1 and TRBJ2-5, reads KAGVTQTPRYLIKTRGQQVTLSCSPISGHRSVSWYQQTPGQGLQFLFEYFSETQRNKGNFPGRFSGRQFSNSRSEMNVSTLELGDSALYLCASSRDEWTSLETQYFGPGTRLLVL.

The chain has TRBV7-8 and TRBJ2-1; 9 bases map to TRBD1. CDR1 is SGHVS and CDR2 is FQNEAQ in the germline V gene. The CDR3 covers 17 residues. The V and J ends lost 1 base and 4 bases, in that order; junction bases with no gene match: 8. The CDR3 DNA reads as TGTGCCAGCAGCTTAGATTTAGGGGACAGGGAATACAATGAGCAGTTCTTC. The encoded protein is CASSLDLGDREYNEQFF.

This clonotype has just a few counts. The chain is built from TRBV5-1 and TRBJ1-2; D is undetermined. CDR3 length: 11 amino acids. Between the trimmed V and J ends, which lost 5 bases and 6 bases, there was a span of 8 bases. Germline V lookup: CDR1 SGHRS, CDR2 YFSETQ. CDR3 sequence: CASRSGDGYTF. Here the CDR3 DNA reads TGCGCCAGCAGAAGCGGGGATGGCTACACCTTC.

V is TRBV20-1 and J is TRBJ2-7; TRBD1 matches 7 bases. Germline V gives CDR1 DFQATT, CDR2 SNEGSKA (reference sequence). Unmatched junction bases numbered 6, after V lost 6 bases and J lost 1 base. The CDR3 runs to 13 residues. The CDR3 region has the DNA TGCAGTGCCCACAGGGGCCGTTCCTACGAGCAGTACTTC. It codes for CSAHRGRSYEQYF.

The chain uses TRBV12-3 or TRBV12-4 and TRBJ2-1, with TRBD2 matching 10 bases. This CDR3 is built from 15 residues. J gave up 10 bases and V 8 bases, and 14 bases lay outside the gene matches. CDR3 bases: TGTGCCAGCGGACCTGTCGGGGGAGCGGGAGGGGAGCAGTTCTTC. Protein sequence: CASGPVGGAGGEQFF.

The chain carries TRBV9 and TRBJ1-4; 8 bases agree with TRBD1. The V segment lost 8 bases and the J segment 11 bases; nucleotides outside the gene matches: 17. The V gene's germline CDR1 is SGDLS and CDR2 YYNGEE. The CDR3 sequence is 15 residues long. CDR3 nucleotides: TGTGCCAGTGCCGCCTCGACAGGGGTGGAGAGGAAACTGTTTTTT. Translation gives CASAASTGVERKLFF.

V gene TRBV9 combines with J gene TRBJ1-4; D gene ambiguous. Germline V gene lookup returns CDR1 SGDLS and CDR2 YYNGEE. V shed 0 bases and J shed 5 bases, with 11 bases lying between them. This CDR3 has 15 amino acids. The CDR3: CASSVGVRYNEKLFF. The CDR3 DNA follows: TGTGCCAGCAGCGTAGGTGTGAGATACAATGAAAAACTGTTTTTT.

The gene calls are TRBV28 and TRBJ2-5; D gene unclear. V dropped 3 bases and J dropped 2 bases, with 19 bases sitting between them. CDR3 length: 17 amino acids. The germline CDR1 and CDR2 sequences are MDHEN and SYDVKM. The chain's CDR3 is CASSFAYTTLVQETQYF. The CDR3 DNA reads TGTGCCAGCAGTTTCGCGTACACCACGCTTGTACAAGAGACCCAGTACTTC.

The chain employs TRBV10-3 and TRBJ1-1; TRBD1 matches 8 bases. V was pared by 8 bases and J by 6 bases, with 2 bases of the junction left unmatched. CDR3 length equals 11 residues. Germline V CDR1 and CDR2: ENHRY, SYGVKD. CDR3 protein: CAIGQGPEAFF. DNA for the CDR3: TGTGCCATCGGACAGGGCCCTGAAGCTTTCTTT.